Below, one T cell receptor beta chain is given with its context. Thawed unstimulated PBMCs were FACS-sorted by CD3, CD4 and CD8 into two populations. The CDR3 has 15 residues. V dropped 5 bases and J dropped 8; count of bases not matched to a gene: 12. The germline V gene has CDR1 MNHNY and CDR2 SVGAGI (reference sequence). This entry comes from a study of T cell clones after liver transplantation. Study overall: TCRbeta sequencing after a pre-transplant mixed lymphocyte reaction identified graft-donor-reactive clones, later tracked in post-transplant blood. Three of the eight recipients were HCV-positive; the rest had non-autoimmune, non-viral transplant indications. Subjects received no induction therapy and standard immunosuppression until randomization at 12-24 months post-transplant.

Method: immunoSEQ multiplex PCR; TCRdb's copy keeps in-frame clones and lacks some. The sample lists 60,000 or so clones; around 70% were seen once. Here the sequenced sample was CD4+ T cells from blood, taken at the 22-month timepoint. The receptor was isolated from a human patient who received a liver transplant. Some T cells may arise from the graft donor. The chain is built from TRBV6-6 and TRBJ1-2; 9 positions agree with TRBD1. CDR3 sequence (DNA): TGTGCCAGCAGTGGCCCGGACAGGGGATCTTTCGGCTACACCTTC. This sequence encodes CASSGPDRGSFGYTF.